A single sample gave rise to the 31 T cell receptor beta chains below, sequenced in a study of ipilimumab plus nivolumab after autologous stem cell transplantation. Method: immunoSEQ multiplex PCR; TCRdb's copy keeps in-frame clones and lacks some. This table holds roughly 20,000 clones, 77% found once. Sequenced here: PBMCs, sampled in a trial of ipilimumab plus nivolumab as post-transplant consolidation. Receptor source: a male donor with diffuse large B-cell lymphoma.

This chain uses TRBV27 with TRBJ2-3; either TRBD1 or TRBD2 may supply D (6 bases each). Looked up from germline, CDR1 is MNHEY and CDR2 is SMNVEV (reference sequence). Between the trimmed V and J ends, which lost 6 bases and 4 bases, there was a span of 8 bases. The CDR3 consists of 12 residues. DNA of the CDR3: TGTGCCAGCAGCGGGGGCCCAGATACGCAGTATTTT. Translating gives CASSGGPDTQYF.

The CDR3 bases are TGTGCCAGCAGCGGGACAGCTTACAATGAGCAGTTCTTC. Encoded protein: CASSGTAYNEQFF. V is TRBV7-2 and J is TRBJ2-1, with 7 positions matching TRBD1. This CDR3 spans 13 amino acids. CDR1 is SGHTA, CDR2 FQGNSA, per germline. V gave up 5 bases and J gave up 4 bases; unmatched junction bases: 2.

The chain carries TRBV2 and TRBJ2-3; D unresolved. V shed 5 bases and J shed 5 bases, with 14 bases lying between them. Germline V CDR1 and CDR2: SNHLY, FYNNEI. There are 14 residues in the CDR3. In DNA, the CDR3 is TGTGCCAGCAGTAGTAGGTACCCCGGAGATACGCAGTATTTT. It yields the protein CASSSRYPGDTQYF.

V and J are TRBV10-1 and TRBJ1-4; 7 bases are a match to TRBD1. The length of the CDR3 is 18 residues. In germline, CDR1 is WNHNN, CDR2 SYGVQD (reference sequence). J gave up 0 bases and V 2 bases, and 9 bases lay outside the gene matches. The chain's CDR3 is CASSERGQPVATNEKLFF. CDR3 DNA sequence: TGCGCCAGCAGTGAGAGGGGACAGCCAGTTGCAACTAATGAAAAACTGTTTTTT.

This rearrangement joins TRBV7-7 to TRBJ2-1; 10 bases are shared with TRBD2. Germline lookup yields CDR1 SSHAT and CDR2 FNYEAQ (reference sequence). V shed 2 bases, J shed 0 bases, and the junction held 4 bases outside the gene matches. The CDR3 has 17 amino acids. The CDR3 DNA reads TGTGCCAGCAGCTTACGAGCGGGGGGGACCTCCTACAATGAGCAGTTCTTC. Amino acids: CASSLRAGGTSYNEQFF.

This chain joins TRBV9 and TRBJ1-6; TRBD1 agrees at 8 bases. The ends lost 0 bases at V and 8 bases at J; junction bases unmatched: 13. CDR1 and CDR2 (germline): SGDLS, YYNGEE. The CDR3 contains 18 residues. CDR3 residues: CASSVDSGTGDLYSPLHF. CDR3 nucleotide sequence: TGTGCCAGCAGCGTAGATAGCGGGACAGGAGATTTATATTCACCCCTCCACTTT.

This rearrangement joins TRBV19 to TRBJ2-5, with a tentative D call TRBD2 (6 bases). The CDR3 loop spans 13 amino acids. The V end was cut by 9 bases, the J end by 0 bases, with 11 bases between. Germline assignment: CDR1 LNHDA and CDR2 SQIVND (reference sequence). Here the CDR3 reads CASRGSNQETQYF. CDR3 nucleotides: TGTGCCAGCCGGGGGAGTAACCAAGAGACCCAGTACTTC.

This chain connects TRBV30 to TRBJ2-6; D not certain. Trimming took 5 bases from V and 1 from J, leaving 9 bases between them. Germline CDR1 reads GTSNPN; CDR2 reads SVGIG (reference sequence). The CDR3 runs to 14 residues. The CDR3 sequence is CAWERGSGANVLTF. CDR3 sequence (DNA): TGTGCCTGGGAACGTGGGTCTGGGGCCAACGTCCTGACTTTC.

This chain joins TRBV2 and TRBJ2-5; D could derive from TRBD1 or TRBD2 (6 bases each). Trimming took off 4 bases at V and 4 bases at J, with 10 bases between the two ends. This CDR3 has 13 amino acids. Germline values: CDR1 SNHLY, CDR2 FYNNEI. The CDR3 sequence: CASSGGARETQYF. The DNA of the CDR3 is TGTGCCAGCAGTGGGGGGGCCCGAGAGACCCAGTACTTC. Combining the CDR3 with reference TRBV2 and TRBJ2-5 gives the whole variable domain EPEVTQTPSHQVTQMGQEVILRCVPISNHLYFYWYRQILGQKVEFLVSFYNNEISEKSEIFDDQFSVERPDGSNFTLKIRSTKLEDSAMYFCASSGGARETQYFGPGTRLLVL.

This chain uses TRBV6-5 with TRBJ1-5, with D tentatively TRBD1 (6 bases). Looked up from germline, CDR1 is MNHEY and CDR2 is SVGAGI. V dropped 4 bases and J dropped 2 bases, with 9 bases sitting between them. There are 14 residues in the CDR3. The CDR3 is CASSFRQGNQPQHF. For the CDR3, the DNA is TGTGCCAGCAGTTTCAGACAGGGCAATCAGCCCCAGCATTTT.

This chain uses TRBV19 with TRBJ1-5, with D possibly matching TRBD1 (5 bases). Germline V gene sequence: CDR1 LNHDA, CDR2 SQIVND (reference sequence). V gave up 7 bases and J gave up 7 bases, with 17 bases separating them. The CDR3 contains 14 residues. CDR3 bases: TGTGCCAGTAACCTGGGGGTAGGGTGGCAGCCCCAGCATTTT. It translates to CASNLGVGWQPQHF.

The chain employs TRBV5-1 and TRBJ2-3; 15 nucleotides line up with TRBD2. The CDR3 covers 18 residues. With V trimmed by 4 bases and J by 2 bases, 8 bases remained unmatched. Germline CDR1 and CDR2: SGHRS and YFSETQ. DNA of the CDR3: TGCGCCAGCAGCCCGGGGACTAGCGGGGGGCATCCCACAGATACGCAGTATTTT. This translates into CASSPGTSGGHPTDTQYF.

The V gene is TRBV5-8, the J gene TRBJ1-6, with D unresolved. With 2 bases removed from V and 6 bases from J, the gap between germline ends came to 9 bases. The germline V gene has CDR1 SGHTS and CDR2 YDEGEE. The CDR3 covers 14 residues. The DNA of the CDR3 is TGTGCCAGCAGCTTCGGCAAAAGTAATTCACCCCTCCACTTT. It codes for CASSFGKSNSPLHF.

The chain combines TRBV28 with TRBJ2-7; D is perhaps TRBD1 (8 bases). CDR1 and CDR2 (germline): MDHEN, SYDVKM. There are 12 residues in the CDR3. The V end lost 4 bases, the J end lost 6 bases, and 10 bases lay between the germline ends. The CDR3 reads CASSYRGGEQYF. CDR3 DNA: TGTGCCAGCAGTTACAGGGGGGGCGAGCAGTACTTC.

The chain links TRBV10-3 to TRBJ1-1, with 9 bases lining up with TRBD1. V shed 6 bases and J 6 bases; nucleotides not matched to a gene: 8. This CDR3 contains 14 residues. The germline gives CDR1 ENHRY, CDR2 SYGVKD. CDR3: CAISRTGELPEAFF. Written as DNA, the CDR3 is TGTGCCATCAGCCGGACAGGGGAGCTCCCTGAAGCTTTCTTT.

This rearrangement joins TRBV4-2 to TRBJ2-1; TRBD2 might be the D (6 bases). Trimming shortened V by 3 bases and J by 13 bases, and 31 bases separated the two germline ends. The CDR3 totals 18 residues. From germline, CDR1 is LGHNA and CDR2 YNFKEQ. The CDR3 DNA reads as TGTGCCAGCAGCCATACCTGGCGGGGAGTAAAGGGTCTGGGGATTCAGTTCTTC. This sequence encodes CASSHTWRGVKGLGIQFF.

The rearrangement links TRBV7-6 to TRBJ2-7, with D tentatively TRBD1 (7 bases). The V end lost 4 bases, the J end lost 2 bases, and 15 bases lay between the germline ends. CDR3 length equals 15 residues. Per the germline V gene, CDR1 is SGHVS and CDR2 is FNYEAQ. CDR3: CASSSAGQPPYEQYF. CDR3 DNA: TGTGCCAGCAGCTCTGCGGGACAGCCACCCTACGAGCAGTACTTC.

The CDR3 region is CASSLVGPGVDGYTF. The DNA of the CDR3 is TGTGCCAGCAGCTTGGTAGGGCCAGGGGTAGATGGCTACACCTTC. The rearrangement uses TRBV5-4 and TRBJ1-2; tentative D call: TRBD1 (6 bases). Germline-derived CDR1 and CDR2 are SGHNT and YYREEE (reference sequence). The germline V and J ends were trimmed by 0 bases and 6 bases, with 15 bases remaining between them. The CDR3 runs to 15 residues.

V and J are TRBV4-2 and TRBJ1-1; possibly TRBD1 for D (5 bases). V lost 4 bases, J lost 5 bases, and 14 bases lay in between. Germline V gene data show CDR1 as LGHNA and CDR2 as YNFKEQ. The CDR3 totals 14 residues. CDR3 amino acids: CASSPQVGGTEAFF. CDR3 nucleotide sequence: TGTGCCAGCAGCCCCCAGGTGGGGGGGACTGAAGCTTTCTTT.

This CDR3 is CASAVRDRGGPGNTIYF. CDR3 coding DNA: TGTGCCAGCGCCGTCCGGGACAGGGGTGGTCCTGGAAACACCATATATTTT. This chain connects TRBV7-9 to TRBJ1-3; 10 bases match TRBD1. Germline values: CDR1 SEHNR, CDR2 FQNEAQ (reference sequence). Trimming cost V 8 bases and J 2 bases; bases outside gene matches: 12. CDR3 size: 17 residues.

V usage is TRBV5-4 and J usage is TRBJ2-7; no clear D. The CDR3 totals 11 residues. V was trimmed by 1 base and J by 3 bases, leaving 2 bases between them. CDR1 and CDR2 (germline): SGHNT, YYREEE (reference sequence). Here the CDR3 DNA reads TGTGCCAGCAGCTTGAACTACGAGCAGTACTTC. This codes for CASSLNYEQYF.

V usage is TRBV28 and J usage is TRBJ1-2; D may be TRBD1 (5 bases). The germline CDR1 and CDR2 sequences are MDHEN and SYDVKM. V lost 4 bases and J lost 3, with 15 bases in between. This CDR3 contains 15 residues. The CDR3 bases are TGTGCCAGCAGTTCGACGGGGGTTTTCCACTATGGCTACACCTTC. Its translation is CASSSTGVFHYGYTF.

This chain joins TRBV15 and TRBJ2-7; D uncertain. The CDR3 runs 14 residues. V was trimmed by 5 bases and J by 1 base, leaving 12 bases between them. The germline V gene encodes CDR1 LNHNV and CDR2 YYDKDF (reference sequence). The CDR3 sequence is CATSETRISYEQYF. In nucleotides, the CDR3 is TGTGCCACCAGCGAGACACGGATTTCCTACGAGCAGTACTTC.

The rearrangement joins TRBV19 to TRBJ1-6; TRBD1 agrees at 9 bases. Germline lookup yields CDR1 LNHDA and CDR2 SQIVND (reference sequence). With V trimmed by 4 bases and J by 8 bases, 15 bases remained unmatched. The CDR3 extends over 18 amino acids. The CDR3 loop is CASSTYGTGTARDSPLHF. The CDR3 DNA is TGTGCCAGTAGTACCTACGGGACAGGGACCGCCCGGGATTCACCCCTCCACTTT.

A word on this clone: The junction and the germline gene differ at one end; a read error may be behind it. The V and J genes are TRBV6-1 and TRBJ1-1; D might be TRBD1 (5 bases). CDR1 is MNHNS and CDR2 is SASEGT in the germline V gene. The length of the CDR3 is 12 residues. The CDR3 protein is CASSELVGGGRF. CDR3 in DNA: TGTGCCAGCAGTGAACTCGTCGGGGGGGGAAGGTTT.

This rearrangement joins TRBV25-1 to TRBJ1-2; TRBD1 matches 8 bases. V trimming: 7 bases; J trimming: 3 bases; junction bases outside the gene matches: 13. The CDR3 covers 16 residues. Germline CDR1 is MGHDK and CDR2 is SYGVNS. The DNA for the CDR3 is TGTGCCAGCAAAAATAAATCACAGGGGGTCGACTATGGCTACACCTTC. Translating gives CASKNKSQGVDYGYTF.

The genes are TRBV28 and TRBJ1-1; D uncertain. In germline, CDR1 is MDHEN, CDR2 SYDVKM. V gave up 5 bases and J gave up 8 bases, with 12 bases separating them. The CDR3 extends over 12 amino acids. The CDR3 region is CASSLITAEAFF. The CDR3 DNA reads as TGTGCCAGCAGTCTGATAACAGCAGAAGCTTTCTTT.

The rearrangement joins TRBV18 to TRBJ1-1; D gene ambiguous. The V gene lost 3 bases and the J gene lost 1 base, with 9 bases spanning the gap. The CDR3 totals 14 residues. Germline CDR1 reads KGHSH; CDR2 reads LQKENI. The CDR3 protein is CASSPSRQNTEAFF. The CDR3 nucleotides read TGTGCCAGCTCACCCTCTCGACAGAACACTGAAGCTTTCTTT.

The rearrangement links TRBV5-1 to TRBJ2-3; 8 bases match TRBD2. Germline values: CDR1 SGHRS, CDR2 YFSETQ. J gave up 5 bases and V 2 bases, and 1 base lay outside the gene matches. This CDR3 is built from 13 residues. The CDR3 protein is CASSFGGEDTQYF. In DNA, the CDR3 is TGCGCCAGCAGCTTCGGGGGGGAAGATACGCAGTATTTT.

The gene calls are TRBV5-6 and TRBJ1-3, with unresolved D. The CDR3 length is 16 residues. Germline-derived CDR1 and CDR2 are SGHDT and YYEEEE. Trimming removed 0 bases from V and 0 bases from J, with 10 bases in between. This CDR3 reads CASSLAGPYSGNTIYF. The CDR3 DNA reads as TGTGCCAGCAGCTTGGCCGGACCGTACTCTGGAAACACCATATATTTT.

Only one count was recorded for this clone. The chain joins TRBV5-7 to TRBJ2-1; TRBD2 aligns across 12 bases. TRBV5-7 is classed as an ORF, of uncertain function. CDR3 length: 15 residues. V shed 4 bases and J 9 bases; nucleotides not matched to a gene: 8. This CDR3 is CASSPSGGAGREQFF. In nucleotides, the CDR3 is TGTGCCAGCAGCCCTAGCGGGGGGGCCGGACGTGAGCAGTTCTTC.